These T cell receptor beta chains were read from a single sample in a study of Graves' ophthalmopathy and Graves' hyperthyroidism. Each CDR3 protein gets one entry after TCRdb re-called the multiplex PCR reads with MiXCR. Altogether over a million distinct CDR3 sequences are present, roughly 35% being singletons, with the ten largest covering 11%. The sample comprised peripheral blood or thyroid tissue (not recorded which). These receptors were taken from an adult man with Graves' hyperthyroidism. Both conserved end residues are part of each CDR3. The order of the fields is J gene, clone size, D gene, V gene, CDR3 DNA, CDR3 protein. D genes are given only for firm matches. Size values are once, few and many counts, or a class for expanded clones, and some rows have none.

>TRBJ2-5|many|TRBD1|TRBV10-3
TGTGCCATCAGTGCTACCAACAGGGGCCAGGAGACCCAGTACTTC
CAISATNRGQETQYF
>TRBJ1-1|NA|NA|TRBV9
TGTGCCAGCAGCCTAGGGACCGACTACACTGAAGCTTTCTTT
CASSLGTDYTEAFF
>TRBJ1-1|many|NA|TRBV11-2
TGTGCGACCAGCACCCCTGTCAGGGGACCGAGGGCTGAAGCTTTCTTT
CATSTPVRGPRAEAFF
>TRBJ2-5|many|TRBD2|TRBV2
TGTGCCAGCATCGGTTTCCTAGCGGGAGACGGAGAGACCCAGTACTTC
CASIGFLAGDGETQYF
>TRBJ2-7|many|TRBD1|TRBV10-3
TGTGCCATCAGTGAGGGGGACAGGAAACCCTCCTACGAGCAGTACTTC
CAISEGDRKPSYEQYF
>TRBJ1-6|NA|NA|TRBV20-1
TGCAGTGCTAGAGTCCCTAAGTCGGGGGCATCGAAGTCACCCCTCCACTTT
CSARVPKSGASKSPLHF
>TRBJ2-5|many|TRBD1|TRBV29-1
TGCAGCGTCATGGACAGGGCCCTGGAGACCCAGTACTTC
CSVMDRALETQYF
>TRBJ2-7|few|NA|TRBV6-5
TGTGCCAGCAGAGCGCATGGGGTCTCCTACGAGCAGTACTTC
CASRAHGVSYEQYF
>TRBJ1-2|NA|NA|TRBV12-3/TRBV12-4
TGTGCCAGCAGTATACAAGAGGCTCGGGCTGGCTACACCTTC
CASSIQEARAGYTF
>TRBJ1-1|once|NA|TRBV12-3/TRBV12-4
TGTGCCAGCAGTGGCCGGCGGGGCAGGGGAGCTTTCTTT
CASSGRRGRGAFF
>TRBJ1-1|many|TRBD1|TRBV19
TGTGCCAGCAGGACAGGGGCCGGCACTGAAGCTTTCTTT
CASRTGAGTEAFF
>TRBJ2-7|NA|NA|TRBV29-1
TGCAGCGTTGGGATACTACACTACGAGCAGTACTTC
CSVGILHYEQYF
>TRBJ1-1|NA|NA|TRBV7-9
TGTGCCAGCAATGGGCAAAAGAACACTGAAGCTTTCTTT
CASNGQKNTEAFF
>TRBJ1-1|NA|NA|TRBV6-5
TGTGCCAGCAGTATCTGGACGAGTCGCAAAGCTTTCTTT
CASSIWTSRKAFF
>TRBJ2-2|NA|NA|TRBV9
TGTGCCAGCAGCCCTCGACTAGGTGCCGGGGAGCTGTTTTTT
CASSPRLGAGELFF
>TRBJ2-7|few|NA|TRBV9
TGTGCCAGCAGCCCACCAGGGCTTCCTGACGAGCAGTACTTC
CASSPPGLPDEQYF
>TRBJ2-2|NA|NA|TRBV10-3
TGTGCCATCAGAGGACATTCTAACACCGGGGAGCTGTTTTTT
CAIRGHSNTGELFF
>TRBJ1-5|few|TRBD1|TRBV6-5
TGTGCCAGCAGTGATAGGGCCGGACAGGGGCATCAGCCCCAGCATTTT
CASSDRAGQGHQPQHF
>TRBJ2-5|few|NA|TRBV4-1
TGCGCCAGCAGCCAAAATGAGGGGAGTAAGACCCAGTACTTC
CASSQNEGSKTQYF
>TRBJ1-3|many|NA|TRBV2
TGTGCCAGCAATCCCCAAGGGGCTGGAAACACCATATATTTT
CASNPQGAGNTIYF
>TRBJ2-7|NA|TRBD1|TRBV14
TGTGCCAGCAGCCAAGAGACAGGGTCGCTCTACGAGCAGTACTTC
CASSQETGSLYEQYF
>TRBJ2-2|few|NA|TRBV10-3
TGTGCCGGGGCTGACGCTAGCGTCCCCGGGGAGCTGTTTTTT
CAGADASVPGELFF
>TRBJ2-2|NA|NA|TRBV7-2
NA
CASSSGTGAPGSCFF
>TRBJ2-3|NA|TRBD1|TRBV7-2
TGTGCCAGCAGCTCGGACAGGGGGCTTGTAGATACGCAGTATTTT
CASSSDRGLVDTQYF
>TRBJ1-1|NA|NA|TRBV18
TGTGCCAGCTCACCACAGTCCACTGAAGCTTTCTTT
CASSPQSTEAFF
>TRBJ2-7|NA|NA|TRBV11-1
TGTGTCAGCAGTTCCCTTTATGGGGACCTCTCCTACGAGCAGTACTTC
CVSSSLYGDLSYEQYF
>TRBJ1-5|NA|NA|TRBV10-3
TGTGCCACCTGGAGGAGTAGCAATCAGCCCCAGCATTTT
CATWRSSNQPQHF
>TRBJ1-6|many|NA|TRBV7-9
TGTGCCAGCAGCTTAGCCTCCCCGGGGAATTCACCCCTCCACTTT
CASSLASPGNSPLHF
>TRBJ1-4|many|NA|TRBV19
TGTGCCAGTCATACAGCGGCAACTAATGAAAAACTGTTTTTT
CASHTAATNEKLFF
>TRBJ2-5|few|NA|TRBV6-5
TGTGCCAGCACCGGGCGGCGGGAGACCCAGTACTTC
CASTGRRETQYF
>TRBJ1-3|NA|NA|TRBV7-2
TGTGCCAGCAGCTTAGCGTGGGGGGGAAACACCATATATTTT
CASSLAWGGNTIYF
>TRBJ1-2|NA|NA|TRBV27
TGTGCCAGCAGTCCCCGAGAGGGGCGTAGCTATGGCTACACCTTC
CASSPREGRSYGYTF
>TRBJ2-7|NA|TRBD1|TRBV7-9
TGTGCCAGCAGTCCCCCGGGACAGGTGAACGAGCAGTACTTC
CASSPPGQVNEQYF
>TRBJ2-5|few|TRBD2|TRBV5-8
TGTGCCAACAGCTTTCCTGGCGGGAGACAAGAGACCCAGTACTTC
CANSFPGGRQETQYF
>TRBJ1-3|once|TRBD1|TRBV7-8
TGTGCCAGCAGGTCTGGGACAGGGGGCGCGGGAAACACCATATATTTT
CASRSGTGGAGNTIYF
>TRBJ2-6|NA|NA|TRBV10-3
TGTGCCAGCAGTTACCCCTATGGGGCCAACGTCCTGACTTTC
CASSYPYGANVLTF
>TRBJ2-2|NA|NA|TRBV12-3/TRBV12-4
TGTGCCAGCAGTTTAGGGGACGGGAAGCTGTTTTTT
CASSLGDGKLFF
>TRBJ1-3|few|TRBD1|TRBV7-2
TGTGCCAGCAGCTTGTCGGCGGGACAGGGCTCTGGAAACACCATATATTTT
CASSLSAGQGSGNTIYF
>TRBJ2-7|many|NA|TRBV2
TGTGCCAGCAGAAATCCCTACGAGCAGTACTTC
CASRNPYEQYF
>TRBJ1-2|many|TRBD1|TRBV5-1
TGCGCCAGCAGCCCGGCGGGACAGGGCCAAGCCTACACCTTC
CASSPAGQGQAYTF
>TRBJ1-2|NA|NA|TRBV25-1
TGTGCCCCCTTCTATGGCTACACCTTC
CAPFYGYTF
>TRBJ1-2|NA|NA|TRBV4-1
TGCGCCAGCAGCCAAAAAGATGGCCCCGGTAGTAGGTCCTACACCTTC
CASSQKDGPGSRSYTF
>TRBJ1-5|NA|NA|TRBV10-2
TGTGCCAGCAACCTTCTGAATCAGCCCCAGCATTTT
CASNLLNQPQHF
>TRBJ2-7|NA|TRBD1|TRBV10-3
TGTGCCATCAGTGAGTCAGTCCGGGACAGGGACTACGAGCAGTACTTC
CAISESVRDRDYEQYF
>TRBJ1-1|few|NA|TRBV7-2
TGTGCCAGCCGGAACTCGGCGGATCCTTGGACTGAAGCTTTCTTT
CASRNSADPWTEAFF
>TRBJ2-5|NA|NA|TRBV7-6
TGTGCCTGGAGGGCCGCTGGAGTGAGGGAGACCCAGTACTTC
CAWRAAGVRETQYF
>TRBJ2-3|NA|NA|TRBV24-1
TGTGCCACCAGTGATTCTAGTCTGGATACGCAGTATTTT
CATSDSSLDTQYF
>TRBJ2-5|many|NA|TRBV20-1
TGCAGTGCTAGAGGGACAGCTTCGAGGGAGACCCAGTACTTC
CSARGTASRETQYF
>TRBJ2-7|NA|NA|TRBV6-5
TGTGCCAGCAGTGTAGCAGGGGCGATCTCCTACGAGCAGTACTTC
CASSVAGAISYEQYF
>TRBJ2-7|once|NA|TRBV12-3/TRBV12-4
TGTGCCAGCAGTTTATTGGGGAAAGGCGAGCAGTACTTC
CASSLLGKGEQYF
>TRBJ2-7|few|TRBD2|TRBV6-1
TGTGCCAGCAGTGAAGCGCGGGGGAGGGCCCGCGAGCAGTACTTC
CASSEARGRAREQYF
>TRBJ2-2|many|NA|TRBV6-4
TGTGCCAGCAGAGAACCGGAGGAGCTGTTTTTT
CASREPEELFF
>TRBJ1-1|few|NA|TRBV19
TGTGCCAGTAGACCCGGACGGACCATCTATGGCACTGAAGCTTTCTTT
CASRPGRTIYGTEAFF
>TRBJ2-5|NA|NA|TRBV9
TGTGCCAGCAGCGTAGATCTAAAAGAGACCCAGTACTTC
CASSVDLKETQYF
>TRBJ1-6|many|TRBD1|TRBV12-3/TRBV12-4
TGTGCCAGCAGTTTGGGGACAGGGTCTTCACCCCTCCACTTT
CASSLGTGSSPLHF
>TRBJ1-3|NA|TRBD1|TRBV9
TGTGCCAGCAGCCCAACCGACAGGGGAGAGACCATATATTTT
CASSPTDRGETIYF